These 21 T cell receptor beta chains originate from one sample sequenced in a study of blood T cell repertoires in COVID-19. Profiling relied on immunoSEQ multiplex PCR, and the TCRdb table lists in-frame clones only, not all of them. In the table there are approximately 250,000 clones, 86% of which are singletons. Sequenced input: peripheral blood. Receptor source: a woman aged 55 to 70 who had recovered from COVID-19.

The CDR3 bases are TGTGCCAGCAGCCGACTAGCGGGGGGTGAGACCCAGTACTTC. It specifies CASSRLAGGETQYF. J is TRBJ2-5 and V is TRBV3-1 (or the pseudogene TRBV3-2), with 13 bases fitting TRBD2. CDR3 length: 14 residues. CDR1 and CDR2 (germline): LGHDT, YNNKEL (reference sequence). The V segment lost 4 bases and the J segment 5 bases; nucleotides outside the gene matches: 1.

This clone was picked up a small number of times. The chain is built from TRBV6-6 and TRBJ1-4, with D maybe TRBD1 (5 bases). The V end was cut by 2 bases, the J end by 4 bases, with 8 bases between. The CDR3 loop spans 14 amino acids. The germline V gene encodes CDR1 MNHNY and CDR2 SVGAGI (reference sequence). CDR3 residues: CASSYGRDNEKLFF. The CDR3 DNA reads as TGTGCCAGCAGTTACGGCAGGGATAATGAAAAACTGTTTTTT.

The V gene is TRBV7-3, the J gene TRBJ2-1, with 9 bases lining up with TRBD2. Germline V gene sequence: CDR1 SGHTA, CDR2 FQGTGA. The CDR3 is 15 residues long. The junction had 8 bases not matched to a gene; V was cut back by 5 bases and J by 6 bases. The CDR3 reads CASSPQGRGGNEQFF. CDR3 nucleotides: TGTGCCAGCAGCCCCCAGGGGCGGGGGGGCAATGAGCAGTTCTTC.

The chain joins TRBV7-3 to TRBJ2-7; 9 nucleotides line up with TRBD2. V shed 5 bases and J 0 bases; nucleotides not matched to a gene: 8. The CDR3 sequence is 16 residues long. Germline loops: CDR1 SGHTA, CDR2 FQGTGA. This CDR3 reads CASSPRGGRNSYEQYF. The CDR3 DNA sequence: TGTGCCAGCAGCCCGCGGGGGGGGCGCAACTCCTACGAGCAGTACTTC. The full variable domain, its missing parts supplied by reference TRBV7-3 and TRBJ2-7, is GAGVSQTPSNKVTEKGKYVELRCDPISGHTALYWYRQSLGQGPEFLIYFQGTGAADDSGLPNDRFFAVRPEGSVSTLKIQRTERGDSAVYLCASSPRGGRNSYEQYFGPGTRLTVT.

This sequence joins TRBV19 and TRBJ2-7; D might be TRBD2 (6 bases). Trimming left V 6 bases short and J 2 bases short, with 20 bases between. The germline gives CDR1 LNHDA, CDR2 SQIVND (reference sequence). The CDR3 extends over 16 amino acids. CDR3 nucleotide sequence: TGTGCCAGTAGCCCGAAGGGGTCGACTAGAACCTACGAGCAGTACTTC. Amino acids: CASSPKGSTRTYEQYF.

The gene calls are TRBV2 and TRBJ2-7, with D tentatively TRBD2 (6 bases). CDR1 and CDR2 from the germline V gene are SNHLY and FYNNEI. The V and J ends lost 6 bases and 4 bases respectively, with 16 bases between them. CDR3 size: 14 residues. The DNA of the CDR3 is TGTGCCAGCAGACGTACCTTGGGGACTTACGAGCAGTACTTC. This codes for CASRRTLGTYEQYF.

The V gene is TRBV5-4, the J gene TRBJ2-5; 7 positions match TRBD2. The CDR3 runs to 15 residues. The germline V gene encodes CDR1 SGHNT and CDR2 YYREEE (reference sequence). V lost 5 bases, J lost 3 bases, and 10 bases stayed unmatched. The CDR3 region is CASSYPGRREETQYF. DNA of the CDR3: TGTGCCAGCAGTTATCCCGGGAGGAGGGAAGAGACCCAGTACTTC.

The CDR3 DNA reads as TGCGCCAGCAGCCAAGTACAGGGGGTTAATCAGCCCCAGCATTTT. Its translation is CASSQVQGVNQPQHF. This chain connects TRBV4-3 to TRBJ1-5, with TRBD1 matching 8 bases. In germline, CDR1 is LGHNA, CDR2 YSLEER. Losses at the gene ends were 1 base for V and 4 bases for J; bases not matched to a gene: 3. The CDR3 consists of 15 residues.

The V gene is TRBV11-3, the J gene TRBJ2-3, with D perhaps TRBD1 (5 bases). Per germline, CDR1 SGHNT and CDR2 YENEEA. V lost 5 bases and J 1 base, leaving 13 bases between the germline ends. This CDR3 has 15 residues. CDR3 sequence: CASSALGAGTDTQYF. The CDR3 nucleotides are TGTGCCAGCAGCGCGCTTGGGGCGGGCACAGATACGCAGTATTTT.

The chain couples TRBV11-3 to TRBJ2-3; a possible D gene is TRBD2 (7 bases). There are 14 residues in the CDR3. Germline lookup yields CDR1 SGHNT and CDR2 YENEEA. V was shortened by 2 bases and J by 2 bases, with 8 bases between the two germline ends. As DNA, the CDR3 is TGTGCCAGCAGCTTACGGGGGGCCACAGATACGCAGTATTTT. It is translated as CASSLRGATDTQYF.

This rearrangement joins TRBV12-3 or TRBV12-4 to TRBJ1-2, with D hard to call. V lost 3 bases, J lost 6 bases, and 8 bases lay in between. The CDR3 sequence is 12 residues long. CDR3 bases: TGTGCCAGCAGTTTGAACAGCCATGGCTACACCTTC. This codes for CASSLNSHGYTF.

The chain joins TRBV4-1 to TRBJ1-3; D is possibly TRBD1 (5 bases). Germline CDR1 and CDR2: MGHRA and YSYEKL. The CDR3 covers 19 residues. V dropped 4 bases and J dropped 0 bases, with 22 bases sitting between them. DNA for the CDR3: TGCGCCAGCAGCCTCCTAGGGGCTGGGACGGGAGACTCTGGAAACACCATATATTTT. This sequence encodes CASSLLGAGTGDSGNTIYF.

V and J are TRBV6-5 and TRBJ2-2; 7 positions agree with TRBD1. Germline assignment: CDR1 MNHEY and CDR2 SVGAGI. The CDR3 has 15 residues. J lost 9 bases, V lost 2 bases, and 9 bases had no gene match. The CDR3 loop is CASSYRGRGFRELFF. The CDR3 nucleotides read TGTGCCAGCAGTTACAGGGGGCGCGGATTCCGGGAGCTGTTTTTT.

V and J are TRBV5-6 and TRBJ1-1; the D gene is possibly TRBD1 (5 bases). Per germline, CDR1 SGHDT and CDR2 YYEEEE. The V gene lost 2 bases and the J gene lost 1 base, with 6 bases spanning the gap. The CDR3 spans 13 residues. CDR3 in amino acids: CASSFDRNTEAFF. The CDR3 coding sequence is TGTGCCAGCAGCTTCGACAGGAACACTGAAGCTTTCTTT. The entire variable domain, with the rest obtained from reference TRBV5-6 and TRBJ1-1, is as follows: DAGVTQSPTHLIKTRGQQVTLRCSPKSGHDTVSWYQQALGQGPQFIFQYYEEEERQRGNFPDRFSGHQFPNYSSELNVNALLLGDSALYLCASSFDRNTEAFFGQGTRLTVV.

This clone was picked up many times. V and J are TRBV4-1 and TRBJ1-1; no clear D. The V end lost 1 base, the J end lost 0 bases, and 12 bases lay between the germline ends. Germline CDR1 and CDR2: MGHRA and YSYEKL. This CDR3 contains 16 residues. The CDR3 is CASSQVHPVMNTEAFF. CDR3 nucleotide sequence: TGCGCCAGCAGCCAAGTCCATCCGGTCATGAACACTGAAGCTTTCTTT.

This clone was counted between two and nine times. The chain carries TRBV18 and TRBJ2-1, with TRBD1 matching 7 bases. The CDR3 consists of 12 residues. From germline, CDR1 is KGHSH and CDR2 LQKENI. After removal of 3 bases from V and 9 bases from J, the junction contained 2 bases not matched to a gene. The CDR3 nucleotides are TGTGCCAGCTCACCGGACAGGCTTGAGCAGTTCTTC. This codes for CASSPDRLEQFF. Combining the CDR3 with reference TRBV18 and TRBJ2-1 gives the whole variable domain NAGVMQNPRHLVRRRGQEARLRCSPMKGHSHVYWYRQLPEEGLKFMVYLQKENIIDESGMPKERFSAEFPKEGPSILRIQQVVRGDSAAYFCASSPDRLEQFFGPGTRLTVL.

The V and J genes are TRBV11-3 and TRBJ2-6; TRBD2 matches at 8 bases. CDR3 size: 18 residues. Germline lookup yields CDR1 SGHNT and CDR2 YENEEA. V dropped 5 bases and J dropped 2; count of bases not matched to a gene: 11. CDR3 sequence (DNA): TGTGCCAGCAGCCCCCGGCGGGGGGCGTCCCCTGGGGCCAACGTCCTGACTTTC. Amino acid sequence: CASSPRRGASPGANVLTF.

The rearrangement joins TRBV9 to TRBJ1-4; D is possibly TRBD1 (5 bases). Germline V CDR1 and CDR2: SGDLS, YYNGEE. Deletions cut 3 bases from V and 0 bases from J, with 12 bases between. CDR3 length equals 16 residues. The CDR3 here is CASSEGPSATNEKLFF. The CDR3 DNA reads TGTGCCAGCAGCGAGGGGCCTTCTGCAACTAATGAAAAACTGTTTTTT.

The chain has TRBV6-5 and TRBJ2-5; 7 nucleotides line up with TRBD1. The germline V gene encodes CDR1 MNHEY and CDR2 SVGAGI. There are 13 residues in the CDR3. Germline trimming cut 6 bases from V and 5 bases from J; bases unmatched to any gene: 6. Here the CDR3 DNA reads TGTGCCAGCAGAACGGGACAGACGGAGACCCAGTACTTC. It encodes CASRTGQTETQYF.

This clone has only a few counts. This sequence joins TRBV7-3 and TRBJ1-2; D is unclear. The CDR3 sequence is 15 residues long. CDR1 and CDR2 (germline): SGHTA, FQGTGA. V was cut by 1 base and J by 4 bases, with 13 bases left in between. This CDR3 is CASSLSTAGRYGYTF. As DNA, the CDR3 is TGTGCCAGCAGCTTAAGCACCGCCGGTCGCTATGGCTACACCTTC.

The chain is built from TRBV28 and TRBJ2-7, with no clear D. V was trimmed by 7 bases and J by 1 base, leaving 8 bases between them. The length of the CDR3 is 12 residues. From germline, CDR1 is MDHEN and CDR2 SYDVKM. The CDR3 reads CASTDSSYEQYF. The CDR3 DNA reads TGTGCCAGCACCGACTCATCCTACGAGCAGTACTTC.